One and the same sample provided the 12 T cell receptor beta chains below, sequenced in a study of cytomegalovirus exposure and HLA in healthy donors. With 60 Vbeta and 13 Jbeta primers, the PCR was carried out. Assay used: immunoSEQ multiplex PCR; TCRdb lists only in-frame clones, some missing. The sample records about 160,000 clones, roughly 70% being singletons. Input material: PBMCs. The receptors were sampled from a man aged 35 to 55 in good health and CMV-seropositive.

V is TRBV7-2 and J is TRBJ2-1; D remains unclear. The CDR3 covers 12 residues. V was clipped by 5 bases and J by 10 bases, with 12 bases between them. Germline CDR1 and CDR2: SGHTA and FQGNSA. CDR3 nucleotides: TGTGCCAGCAGCCGTGGCCCGAAGGAGCAGTTCTTC. Its protein product is CASSRGPKEQFF.

The CDR3 region has the DNA TGTGCCAGCAGCTTGGCTCAGGGGGCAGGCGCTTTCTTT. This codes for CASSLAQGAGAFF. The chain has TRBV5-6 and TRBJ1-1; 8 positions match TRBD1. The CDR3 contains 13 residues. Germline CDR1 is SGHDT and CDR2 is YYEEEE. V lost 0 bases to trimming and J lost 11 bases; unmatched junction nucleotides: 6. The variable domain in full, with the rest retrieved from reference TRBV5-6 and TRBJ1-1, is DAGVTQSPTHLIKTRGQQVTLRCSPKSGHDTVSWYQQALGQGPQFIFQYYEEEERQRGNFPDRFSGHQFPNYSSELNVNALLLGDSALYLCASSLAQGAGAFFGQGTRLTVV.

The chain combines TRBV4-1 with TRBJ2-2; 12 positions match TRBD2. V was pared by 5 bases and J by 4 bases, with 8 bases of the junction left unmatched. Germline CDR1 and CDR2: MGHRA and YSYEKL. The CDR3 runs 17 residues. The CDR3 DNA reads TGCGCCAGCAGCTCCCCCGGACTAGCGGGGCGCACCGGGGAGCTGTTTTTT. This translates into CASSSPGLAGRTGELFF.

V and J are TRBV7-8 and TRBJ1-1; TRBD1 matches 7 bases. Trimming cost V 5 bases and J 2 bases; bases outside gene matches: 8. CDR1 SGHVS and CDR2 FQNEAQ come from the germline V gene. CDR3 length: 15 residues. In DNA, the CDR3 is TGTGCCAGCAGCAGACCGACAGGGATCAACACTGAAGCTTTCTTT. This codes for CASSRPTGINTEAFF. The entire variable domain, with the rest obtained from reference TRBV7-8 and TRBJ1-1, is as follows: GAGVSQSPRYKVAKRGQDVALRCDPISGHVSLFWYQQALGQGPEFLTYFQNEAQLDKSGLPSDRFFAERPEGSVSTLKIQRTQQEDSAVYLCASSRPTGINTEAFFGQGTRLTVV.

This rearrangement joins TRBV6-6 to TRBJ2-7; tentatively, D is TRBD1 (6 bases). This CDR3 comprises 13 residues. The germline CDR1 and CDR2 sequences are MNHNY and SVGAGI (reference sequence). Trimming shortened V by 2 bases and J by 7 bases, and 12 bases separated the two germline ends. The CDR3 is CASSYAQGLEQYF. The CDR3 DNA reads TGTGCCAGCAGTTACGCACAGGGCCTGGAGCAGTACTTC.

The V gene is TRBV28, the J gene TRBJ2-1; 12 nucleotides match TRBD2. The CDR3 runs 16 residues. Losses at the gene ends were 3 bases for V and 9 bases for J; bases not matched to a gene: 9. The germline V gene encodes CDR1 MDHEN and CDR2 SYDVKM. The CDR3 sequence is CASSFTGTSGWLEQFF. Here the CDR3 DNA reads TGTGCCAGCAGTTTCACAGGGACTAGCGGGTGGCTTGAGCAGTTCTTC.

The gene calls are TRBV28 and TRBJ1-2; 7 positions match TRBD1. The CDR3 is made up of 15 amino acids. Germline V gives CDR1 MDHEN, CDR2 SYDVKM. J gave up 4 bases and V 6 bases, and 11 bases lay outside the gene matches. The CDR3 here is CASRRGGGSFYGYTF. The CDR3 DNA reads as TGTGCCAGCAGACGCGGAGGGGGCTCCTTCTATGGCTACACCTTC.

This clone showed up just a few times. This chain joins TRBV4-3 and TRBJ1-2, with no clear D. The CDR3 consists of 14 residues. Germline lookup yields CDR1 LGHNA and CDR2 YSLEER. Between the trimmed V and J ends, which lost 4 bases and 4 bases, there was a span of 13 bases. This CDR3 reads CASSPRDTVYGYTF. CDR3 nucleotides: TGCGCCAGCAGCCCGCGAGATACGGTCTATGGCTACACCTTC.

The count of this clone is one. The CDR3 reads CASSPIPGDNSPLHF. The CDR3 bases are TGTGCCAGCAGCCCTATTCCAGGGGATAATTCACCCCTCCACTTT. The rearrangement links TRBV5-5 to TRBJ1-6; weak D call: TRBD1 (6 bases). CDR3 length equals 15 residues. Trimming removed 4 bases from V and 5 bases from J, with 13 bases in between. CDR1 and CDR2 from the germline V gene are SGHKS and YYEKEE (reference sequence).

This clone was observed a handful of times. In the same sample, other DNA sequences code for this CDR3. The chain uses TRBV18 and TRBJ1-1; D is perhaps TRBD1 (6 bases). V lost 6 bases and J 1 base, leaving 9 bases between the germline ends. The CDR3 consists of 13 residues. CDR1 is KGHSH, CDR2 LQKENI, per germline. CDR3 nucleotide sequence: TGTGCCAGCTCCCCGGGACAGAACACTGAAGCTTTCTTT. It encodes CASSPGQNTEAFF.

V gene TRBV7-8 combines with J gene TRBJ1-2; perhaps TRBD1 as D (5 bases). V was clipped by 5 bases and J by 5 bases, with 12 bases between them. CDR1 is SGHVS and CDR2 is FQNEAQ in the germline V gene. This CDR3 has 13 residues. CDR3 sequence (DNA): TGTGCCAGCAGCGGACAAGGGGTATATGGCTACACCTTC. Its translation is CASSGQGVYGYTF.

Concerning this clone itself: Without the conserved terminal phenylalanine or tryptophan, this CDR3 likely stems from a read error. This sequence joins TRBV6-6 and TRBJ1-1; perhaps TRBD1 as D (5 bases). Germline V CDR1 and CDR2: MNHNY, SVGAGI (reference sequence). The CDR3 loop spans 11 amino acids. Trimming removed 5 bases from V and 4 bases from J, with 5 bases in between. CDR3 region: CASSDSTEAFL. The CDR3 region has the DNA TGTGCCAGCAGTGACAGCACTGAAGCTTTCCTT.